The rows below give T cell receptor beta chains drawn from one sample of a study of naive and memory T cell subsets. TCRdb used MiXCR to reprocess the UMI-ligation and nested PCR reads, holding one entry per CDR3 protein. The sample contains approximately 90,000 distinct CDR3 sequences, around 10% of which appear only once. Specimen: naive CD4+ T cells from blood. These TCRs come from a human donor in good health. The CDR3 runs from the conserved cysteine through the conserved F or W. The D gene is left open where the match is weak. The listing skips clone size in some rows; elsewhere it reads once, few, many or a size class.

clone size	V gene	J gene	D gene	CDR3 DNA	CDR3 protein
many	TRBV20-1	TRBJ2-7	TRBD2	TGCAGTGCTAGTGGACTAGCGGGAGTCACCTCCTACGAGCAGTACTTC	CSASGLAGVTSYEQYF
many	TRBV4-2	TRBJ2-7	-	TGTGCCAGCAGCCAATCCGAAATTGCCAACGAGCAGTACTTC	CASSQSEIANEQYF
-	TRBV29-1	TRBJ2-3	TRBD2	TGCAGCGTGGGAGCGGGAGGTCCGGATACGCAGTATTTT	CSVGAGGPDTQYF
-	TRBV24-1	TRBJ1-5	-	TGTGCCACCAGTGATTCCGTAAACAGGCAGCCCCAGCATTTT	CATSDSVNRQPQHF
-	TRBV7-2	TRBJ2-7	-	TGTGCCAGCAGCTTAGTACCCATGGGTCCCGAGCAGTACTTC	CASSLVPMGPEQYF
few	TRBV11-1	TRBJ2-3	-	TGTGCCAGCAGCTTAGGGTCCCAGAAGGGTGATACGCAGTATTTT	CASSLGSQKGDTQYF
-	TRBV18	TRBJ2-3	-	TGTGCCAGCTCACCAGGTATCACAGATACGCAGTATTTT	CASSPGITDTQYF
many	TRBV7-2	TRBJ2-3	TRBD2	TGTGCCAGCAGCCCACAGCGGGAGCGCACAGATACGCAGTATTTT	CASSPQRERTDTQYF
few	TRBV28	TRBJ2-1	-	TGTGCCAGCAGTACAGGGGGGGCGGGGAACAATGAGCAGTTCTTC	CASSTGGAGNNEQFF
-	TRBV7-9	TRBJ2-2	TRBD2	TGTGCCAGCAGCTTAAGCGGGAGGAACACCGGGGAGCTGTTTTTT	CASSLSGRNTGELFF
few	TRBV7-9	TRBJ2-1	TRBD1	TGTGCCAGCAGCTCGACAGGGTACACCTACAATGAGCAGTTCTTC	CASSSTGYTYNEQFF
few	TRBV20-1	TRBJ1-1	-	TGCAGTGCTAACAAGAACACTGAAGCTTTCTTT	CSANKNTEAFF
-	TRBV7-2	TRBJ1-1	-	TGTGCCAGCAGCCCGGGGAGGGGCGGAGGCAACACTGAAGCTTTCTTT	CASSPGRGGGNTEAFF
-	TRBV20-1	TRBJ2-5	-	TGCAGTGCTAAGCATTGGGCAGGGGAGCAAGAGACCCAGTACTTC	CSAKHWAGEQETQYF
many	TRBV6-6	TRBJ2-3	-	TGTGCCACCAGGAGGGGCGCAGATACGCAGTATTTT	CATRRGADTQYF
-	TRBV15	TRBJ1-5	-	TGTGCCACCAGCAGAGATCGGGGGCTTTCCAATCAGCCCCAGCATTTT	CATSRDRGLSNQPQHF
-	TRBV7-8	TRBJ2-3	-	TGTGCCAGCAGCTTAGTATCCTTATCTAGGGATACGCAGTATTTT	CASSLVSLSRDTQYF
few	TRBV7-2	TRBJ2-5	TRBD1	TGTGCCAGCAGCTTACTCGTGACAGGGAAAGAGACCCAGTACTTC	CASSLLVTGKETQYF
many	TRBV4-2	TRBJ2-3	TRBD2	TGTGCCAGCAGCCAAGATGTGACTAGCTTTTTTGATACGCAGTATTTT	CASSQDVTSFFDTQYF
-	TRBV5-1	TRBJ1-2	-	TGCGCCAGCAGCTTGGGCACAGGGCAAAGCTATGGCTACACCTTC	CASSLGTGQSYGYTF
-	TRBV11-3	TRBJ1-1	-	TGTGCCAGCAGCTTAGGAGGGAAGAACACTGAAGCTTTCTTT	CASSLGGKNTEAFF
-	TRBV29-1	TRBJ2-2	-	TGCAGCTTTTTAAGCGGATCGAACACCGGGGAGCTGTTTTTT	CSFLSGSNTGELFF
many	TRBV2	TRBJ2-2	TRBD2	TGTGCCAGCAGTGTTACTAGCGGGGGGCTGAACACCGGGGAGCTGTTTTTT	CASSVTSGGLNTGELFF
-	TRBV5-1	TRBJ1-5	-	TGCGCCAGCAGCTTGGATGGGGGAAGCGATCAGCCCCAGCATTTT	CASSLDGGSDQPQHF
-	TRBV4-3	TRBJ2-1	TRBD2	TGCGCCAGCAGCCGGACTAGCGGGGGGCTCCCGAGCTCCTACAATGAGCAGTTCTTC	CASSRTSGGLPSSYNEQFF
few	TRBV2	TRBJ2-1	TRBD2	TGTGCCAGCGGCAGTGGACTAGCGGGGGGCAATGAGCAGTTCTTC	CASGSGLAGGNEQFF
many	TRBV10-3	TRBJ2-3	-	TGTGCCACCTTAGGAGGAGATACGCAGTATTTT	CATLGGDTQYF
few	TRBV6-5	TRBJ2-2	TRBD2	TGTGCCAGCAGTTACACGGGACTAGCGGGGCCCACCGGGGAGCTGTTTTTT	CASSYTGLAGPTGELFF
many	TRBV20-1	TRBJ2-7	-	TGCAGTGCTAGACATCCTGACCCGACATCATACGTTCGTGAGCAGTACTTC	CSARHPDPTSYVREQYF
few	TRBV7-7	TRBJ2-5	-	TGTGCTAGCAGCTACAGCTTCCAAGAGACCCAGTACTTC	CASSYSFQETQYF
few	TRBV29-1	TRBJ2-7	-	TGCAGCGGGGGGCAGCCCTACGAGCAGTACTTC	CSGGQPYEQYF
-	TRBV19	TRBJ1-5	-	TGTGCCAGTACCCGAGGTTGGGGGCAGCCCCAGCATTTT	CASTRGWGQPQHF
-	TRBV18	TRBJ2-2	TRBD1	TGTGCCAGCTCATCGACAGGGGGCGCGAGGTCCATCAACACCGGGGAGCTGTTTTTT	CASSSTGGARSINTGELFF
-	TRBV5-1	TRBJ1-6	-	TGCGCCAGCAGCTTCGAGGGAACGGGGGGTTCACCCCTCCACTTT	CASSFEGTGGSPLHF
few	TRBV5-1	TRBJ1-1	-	TGCGCCAGCAGCTTGTCCGGGGCCGCGGCTTTCTTT	CASSLSGAAAFF
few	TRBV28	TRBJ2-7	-	TGTGCCAGCAGTTTAATTCCCTCCTACGAGCAGTACTTC	CASSLIPSYEQYF
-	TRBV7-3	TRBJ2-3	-	TGTACCTGCAGCCCGACTAGGAAACTCACAGATACGCAGTATTTT	CTCSPTRKLTDTQYF
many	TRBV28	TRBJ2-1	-	TGTGCCAGCAGTGCCCAGGCGTACAATGAGCAGTTCTTC	CASSAQAYNEQFF
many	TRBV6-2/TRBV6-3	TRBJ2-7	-	TGTGCCAGACTTGGGCCTACCACCTACGAGCAGTACTTC	CARLGPTTYEQYF
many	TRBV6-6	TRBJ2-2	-	TGTGCCAGCAGTTACGTCGTGGGAGGAAACACCGGGGAGCTGTTTTTT	CASSYVVGGNTGELFF
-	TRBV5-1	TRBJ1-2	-	TGCGCCAGCAGCCACGAGACAGGAATGGAAGGCTACACCTTC	CASSHETGMEGYTF
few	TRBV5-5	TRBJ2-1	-	TGTGCCAGCATCACTAGGGGGGGGACCTACAATGAGCAGTTCTTC	CASITRGGTYNEQFF
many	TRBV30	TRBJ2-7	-	TGTGCCTGGAGTGGAACCTACGAGCAGTACTTC	CAWSGTYEQYF
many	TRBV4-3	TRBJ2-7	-	TGCGCCAGCAGCTCGGGACCCGAAGCCTACGAGCAGTACTTC	CASSSGPEAYEQYF
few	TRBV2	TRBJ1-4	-	TGTGCCAGCCATAGACGTAGAGAAAAACTGTTTTTT	CASHRRREKLFF
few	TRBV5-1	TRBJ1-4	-	TGCGCCAGCAGCTTCCAGTTTCAGGATGAAAAACTGTTTTTT	CASSFQFQDEKLFF
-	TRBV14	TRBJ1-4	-	TGTGCCAGCAGCCGCATCTCAAAACAGTTGGCTAATGAAAAACTGTTTTTT	CASSRISKQLANEKLFF
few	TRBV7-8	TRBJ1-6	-	TGTGCCAGCAGCTTAGGCGGACAGAGCTCCTATAATTCACCCCTCCACTTT	CASSLGGQSSYNSPLHF
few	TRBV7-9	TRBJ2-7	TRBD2	TGTGCCAGCAGCCTACGGGGCGCCTTGCGGGAGGGGAACTCCTACGAGCAGTACTTC	CASSLRGALREGNSYEQYF
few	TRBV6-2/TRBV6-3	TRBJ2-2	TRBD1	TGTGCCAGCAGCCAGAACAGGGGCCCCTCGAACACCGGGGAGCTGTTTTTT	CASSQNRGPSNTGELFF
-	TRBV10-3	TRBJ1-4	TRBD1	TGTGCCATCAGTGTCGGGACAGGGCTGAATGAAAAACTGTTTTTT	CAISVGTGLNEKLFF
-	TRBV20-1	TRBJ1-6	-	TGCAGTGCTAGGGCCGGGACGACAAATTCACCCCTCCACTTT	CSARAGTTNSPLHF
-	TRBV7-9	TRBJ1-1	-	TGTGCCAGCAGCTTAGGTCTCTCCACTGAAGCTTTCTTT	CASSLGLSTEAFF
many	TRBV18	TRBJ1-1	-	TGTGCCAGCTCACCAGTGGTCACGAACACTGAAGCTTTCTTT	CASSPVVTNTEAFF
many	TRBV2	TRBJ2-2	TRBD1	TGTGCCAGCAGTGGACAGGGGTTCGGGGAGCTGTTTTTT	CASSGQGFGELFF
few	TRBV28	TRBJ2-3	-	TGTGCCAGCAGTTTAGTTGTCCAGGGTAGCACAGATACGCAGTATTTT	CASSLVVQGSTDTQYF
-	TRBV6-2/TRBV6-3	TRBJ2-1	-	TGTGCCAGCAGTAGAACTCCCGACACGTACAATGAGCAGTTCTTC	CASSRTPDTYNEQFF
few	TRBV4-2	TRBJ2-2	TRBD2	TGTGCCAGCAGCCAAGGATATAGCGGGACGAACACCGGGGAGCTGTTTTTT	CASSQGYSGTNTGELFF
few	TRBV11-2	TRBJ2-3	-	TGTGCCAGCAAACTAACGGGACAACCACTTAGCACAGATACGCAGTATTTT	CASKLTGQPLSTDTQYF